This T cell receptor (beta chain) derives from a study of blood T cell repertoires in COVID-19. Study-level background: The United States, Italy and Spain were the sources of the acute and convalescent COVID-19 samples. The analysed material was cDNA or gDNA that came from T cells, B-cell-depleted T cells, or PBMCs.

Authors' processing steps: Amplifying reference gene primers gave estimates of nucleated cell counts. Produced via immunoSEQ multiplex PCR; TCRdb's table is partial and in-frame only. The D gene and trimming were derived from the DNA, and the V and J assignments and clone size from that table. The table includes about 300,000 clones, about 88% detected once. The CDR3 is made up of 13 amino acids. Trimming removed 6 bases from V and 5 bases from J; junction bases left unmatched: 4. The gene calls are TRBV12-3 or TRBV12-4 and TRBJ1-5; 7 nucleotides agree with TRBD1. The sample consisted of peripheral blood. This TCR was sampled from a man aged 65 to 85 with acute or convalescent COVID-19. The CDR3 DNA reads TGTGCCAGCAGCAGGGACAGAGATCAGCCCCAGCATTTT. Protein sequence: CASSRDRDQPQHF.